The clone carrying this T cell receptor beta chain was observed a few times. The antigen is unknown. These data are taken from a study of CD8 T cells in ankylosing spondylitis. TCRdb passed the 5' RACE reads through MiXCR, listing each CDR3 protein once. The sample has about 130,000 distinct CDR3 sequences, approximately 10% seen once; the top ten hold about 3.3%. The CDR3 is made up of 17 amino acids. Germline V gene sequence: CDR1 SGHRS, CDR2 YFSETQ. Trimming took off 0 bases at V and 4 bases at J, with 14 bases between the two ends. Broader study findings: In ankylosing spondylitis blood, a motif of roughly eight highly homologous TCR beta variants appeared characteristic.

This rearrangement joins TRBV5-1 to TRBJ2-6, with D perhaps matching TRBD2 (7 bases). The source of this sequence is a male donor with ankylosing spondylitis or in good health (not recorded which). The sequenced material came from blood, either unsorted or a sorted T cell fraction (not recorded which). The CDR3 spells CASSLVSRGLGANVLTF. The DNA of the CDR3 is TGCGCCAGCAGCTTGGTTTCGCGGGGGCTGGGGGCCAACGTCCTGACTTTC.